These T cell receptor beta chains were read from a single sample in a study of shared clonotypes between healthy human individuals. Sequenced by immunoSEQ multiplex PCR; TCRdb stores in-frame clones only, minus some. The sample has roughly 500,000 clones, more than 95% seen once. The sample was naive CD4+ T cells sorted from blood. Receptors were obtained from a woman in her 30s in good health. Each CDR3 is given with its conserved first and last residue. Each record gives: J gene, V gene, D gene, CDR3 DNA, CDR3 protein. D genes are given only for firm matches.

TRBJ2-7 | TRBV6-1 | TRBD1 | TGTGCCAGCACTCATCGGGACAGGGTTTTCTACGAGCAGTACTTC | CASTHRDRVFYEQYF
TRBJ2-3 | TRBV4-1 | TRBD1 | TGCGCCAGCAGCCAAGCGGGACAGACTAGCACAGATACGCAGTATTTT | CASSQAGQTSTDTQYF
TRBJ1-4 | TRBV18 | TRBD1 | TGTGCCAGCTCTTACAGACAGGGGGGAACAACTAATGAAAAACTGTTTTTT | CASSYRQGGTTNEKLFF
TRBJ2-7 | TRBV2 | NA | TGTGCCAGCAGCCCCGATGGTTTATCCTACGAGCAGTACTTC | CASSPDGLSYEQYF
TRBJ2-1 | TRBV4-2 | NA | TGTGCCAGCAGCCAAGATCTAGGGGAGTGGATAAATGAGCAGTTCTTC | CASSQDLGEWINEQFF
TRBJ1-1 | TRBV5-1 | TRBD1 | TGCGCCAGCAGCTTTTACGGGACAGGGGGCACTGAAGCTTTCTTT | CASSFYGTGGTEAFF
TRBJ2-5 | TRBV9 | TRBD2 | TGTGCCAGCAGCGGAGGACTAGCGGGACCCCAGGGCGAGACCCAGTACTTC | CASSGGLAGPQGETQYF
TRBJ1-1 | TRBV5-6 | NA | TGTGCCAGCAGCTTGCTTGACCGGGGGACCGGAGAAGCTTTCTTT | CASSLLDRGTGEAFF
TRBJ1-1 | TRBV19 | TRBD1 | TGTGCCAGTAGTACGACAGGGGGCACTGAAGCTTTCTTT | CASSTTGGTEAFF
TRBJ1-1 | TRBV28 | NA | TGTGCCAGCAGTTTTAGCGACGGTATGAACACTGAAGCTTTCTTT | CASSFSDGMNTEAFF
TRBJ1-1 | TRBV2 | NA | TGTGCCAGCAGTGATTTGCTTGGAGGGAACACTGAAGCTTTCTTT | CASSDLLGGNTEAFF
TRBJ2-3 | TRBV25-1 | NA | TGTGCCAGCAGTCCCTCTCCCAGTTCATCTAGCACAGATACGCAGTATTTT | CASSPSPSSSSTDTQYF
TRBJ2-7 | TRBV6-6 | TRBD2 | TGTGCCAGCAGCCACGGGACTAGCTTTTCCTACGAGCAGTACTTC | CASSHGTSFSYEQYF
TRBJ2-3 | TRBV28 | NA | TGTGCCAGCAGTTCCCCGGCAACAGGAGACACAGATACGCAGTATTTT | CASSSPATGDTDTQYF
TRBJ2-1 | TRBV6-1 | NA | TGTGCCAGCAGTGAACAGGGTGGACATAGATACAATGAGCAGTTCTTC | CASSEQGGHRYNEQFF
TRBJ1-3 | TRBV18 | NA | TGTGCCAGCTCACCTGTTGGGGGCTCTGGAAACACCATATATTTT | CASSPVGGSGNTIYF
TRBJ2-7 | TRBV7-8 | TRBD2 | TGTGCCAGCAGCTTACGGCGACTAGCGCACACCTACGAGCAGTACTTC | CASSLRRLAHTYEQYF
TRBJ2-2 | TRBV5-1 | NA | TGCGCCAGCAGCTTGGAATCCGGGGAGCTGTTTTTT | CASSLESGELFF
TRBJ2-2 | TRBV5-1 | NA | TGCGCCAGCAGCTTGGCAGGAGCTTTTGGCGGGGAGCTGTTTTTT | CASSLAGAFGGELFF
TRBJ1-2 | TRBV5-1 | NA | TGCGCCAGCAGCTTGAAACAGGCCTATGGCTACACCTTC | CASSLKQAYGYTF
TRBJ2-3 | TRBV27 | TRBD1 | TGTGCCAGCAGTTTTCGGACAGGCCAGAGGGATACGCAGTATTTT | CASSFRTGQRDTQYF
TRBJ2-7 | TRBV30 | TRBD1 | TGTGCCTGTGTGGACAGGAGTCCCTACGAGCAGTACTTC | CACVDRSPYEQYF
TRBJ1-1 | TRBV4-2 | NA | TGTGCCAGCAGCCAAGATCAAGACGTGAAAGCTTTCTTT | CASSQDQDVKAFF
TRBJ2-1 | TRBV7-9 | TRBD1 | TGTGCCAGCAGCTTAGGTCGGACAGGGGCCCCAGGCTCCTACAATGAGCAGTTCTTC | CASSLGRTGAPGSYNEQFF
TRBJ2-7 | TRBV6-5 | NA | TGTGCCAGCAGCTCCGGGACCTACGAGCAGTACTTC | CASSSGTYEQYF